This entry describes one TCR beta chain. Its antigen is still unknown. The sample is drawn from a study of T-cell memory formation after mild COVID-19. Study-wide context: TCR clusters were largely donor specific.

V was pared by 8 bases and J by 5 bases, with 2 bases of the junction left unmatched. The CDR3 has 14 amino acids. Germline CDR1 and CDR2: SNHLY and FYNNEI. Study conclusions and caveats: A balance of CD4 and CD8 characterized clones contracting day 15 to 85, whereas later expanders leaned CD4+. Within pre-infection memory, some responding clones were found, suggesting cross-reactive memory joined.

TCRdb reprocessed the 5' RACE reads via MiXCR and lists one record per CDR3 protein. Of roughly 250,000 distinct CDR3 sequences listed, roughly a sixth are singletons. The sequence was collected from a young man who had mild COVID-19 (a few samples of this study predate the infection). Cell type and time point are not known. The specimen sequenced was PBMCs or a T cell subset sorted from them (not recorded which). The chain couples TRBV2 to TRBJ2-2, with 13 nucleotides matching TRBD2. CDR3 sequence: CASAGLAGTGELFF. The CDR3 nucleotides read TGTGCCAGCGCGGGACTAGCGGGAACCGGGGAGCTGTTTTTT.